This T cell receptor beta chain was sequenced for a study of T cells in localized non-small cell lung cancer. The study, taken as a whole, reports: Higher adjacent-lung clonality was associated with shorter survival. In adjacent lung, a median roughly 53 of the top 100 tumor clones were found. Since sequencing was restricted to only one region of the tumor, intratumor heterogeneity remains a possibility. Uninvolved nearby lung showed the greatest T cell clonality, exceeding that found in tumor.

For this clone: What it recognizes is unknown.

Generated by immunoSEQ multiplex PCR, the TCRdb table keeps only in-frame clones and is missing some. The sample yields 5,100 or so clones, 50% to 60% seen once. CDR3 size: 14 residues. The germline V gene has CDR1 MDHEN and CDR2 SYDVKM. Trimming removed 7 bases from V and 3 bases from J; junction bases left unmatched: 5. Sequenced here: lymph node tissue, sampled before any cancer treatment. The J gene is TRBJ2-2, the V gene TRBV28, with 7 bases fitting TRBD1. The sequence came from a male donor older than 55 with stage I squamous cell lung carcinoma. CDR3 DNA sequence: TGTGCCAGCATTCCGGGACAGTACACCGGGGAGCTGTTTTTT. The encoded protein is CASIPGQYTGELFF.